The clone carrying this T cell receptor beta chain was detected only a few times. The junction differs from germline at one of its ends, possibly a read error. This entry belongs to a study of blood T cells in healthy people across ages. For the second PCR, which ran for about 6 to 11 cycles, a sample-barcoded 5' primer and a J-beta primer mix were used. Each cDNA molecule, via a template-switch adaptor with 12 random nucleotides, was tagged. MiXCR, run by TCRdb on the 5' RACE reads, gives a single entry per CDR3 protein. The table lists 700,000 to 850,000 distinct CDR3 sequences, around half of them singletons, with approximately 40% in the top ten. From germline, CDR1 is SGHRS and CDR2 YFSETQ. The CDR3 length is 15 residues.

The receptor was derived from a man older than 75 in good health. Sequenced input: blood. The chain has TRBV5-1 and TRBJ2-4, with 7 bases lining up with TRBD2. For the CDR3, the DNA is TGCGCCAGTAGCTTGGAGGGGACTAACAAAAACATTCAGTACTTC. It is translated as CASSLEGTNKNIQYF.